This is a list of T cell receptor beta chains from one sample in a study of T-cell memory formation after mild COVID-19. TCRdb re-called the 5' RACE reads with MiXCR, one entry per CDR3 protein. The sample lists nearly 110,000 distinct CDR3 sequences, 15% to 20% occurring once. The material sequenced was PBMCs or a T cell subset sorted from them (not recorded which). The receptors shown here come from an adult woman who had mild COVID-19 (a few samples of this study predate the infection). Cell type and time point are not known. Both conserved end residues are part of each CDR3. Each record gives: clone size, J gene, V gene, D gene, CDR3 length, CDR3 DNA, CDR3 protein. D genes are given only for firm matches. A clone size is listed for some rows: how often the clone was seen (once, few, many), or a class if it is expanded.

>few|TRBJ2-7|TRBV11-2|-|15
TGTGCCAGCAGCCCCGGCTGGTCCGGGGTCTACGAGCAGTACTTC
CASSPGWSGVYEQYF
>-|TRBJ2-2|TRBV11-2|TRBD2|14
TGTGCCAGCAGGACTAGCGGGGGTCCCGGGGAGCTGTTTTTT
CASRTSGGPGELFF
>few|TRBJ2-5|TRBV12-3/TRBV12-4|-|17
TGTGCCAGCAGTTTAGCCGGCACGACAGACAACCAAGAGACCCAGTACTTC
CASSLAGTTDNQETQYF
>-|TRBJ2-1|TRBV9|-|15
TGTGCCAGCAGTGACGGCGGGGACCCCTACAATGAGCAGTTCTTC
CASSDGGDPYNEQFF
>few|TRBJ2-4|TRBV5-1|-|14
TGCGCCAGCAGCTTGGAGGGTAGAGTTAACATTCAGTACTTC
CASSLEGRVNIQYF
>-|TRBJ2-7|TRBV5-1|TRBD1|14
TGCGCCAGCAGCTCCCCGGGACAGGGGCGGGAGCAGTACTTC
CASSSPGQGREQYF
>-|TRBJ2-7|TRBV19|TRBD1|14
TGTGCCAGTAGTTCCGGGACAGTTTCCCACGAGCAGTACTTC
CASSSGTVSHEQYF
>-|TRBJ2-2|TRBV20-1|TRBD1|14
TGCAGTGCTGTCACAGGGGACGGGGCCGGGGAGCTGTTTTTT
CSAVTGDGAGELFF
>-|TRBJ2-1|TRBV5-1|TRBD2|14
TGCGCCAGCAGCTGGGGACTAGCCCCTGATGAGCAGTTCTTC
CASSWGLAPDEQFF
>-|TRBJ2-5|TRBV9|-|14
TGTGCCAGCAGCGATCGGTCAGAGGGGGAGACCCAGTACTTC
CASSDRSEGETQYF
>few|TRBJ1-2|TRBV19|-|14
TGTGCCAGTACCGCAGGACACCAGGGCGTTGGCTACACCTTC
CASTAGHQGVGYTF
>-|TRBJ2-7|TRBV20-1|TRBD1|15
TGCAGTGCTAGAGATATGGGACAGGGCCCCTACGAGCAGTACTTC
CSARDMGQGPYEQYF
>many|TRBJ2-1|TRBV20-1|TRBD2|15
TGCAGTGCTAGAGATCAGGGACTAGCCTTCGATGAGCAGTTCTTC
CSARDQGLAFDEQFF